A selection of T cell receptor beta chains follows, all from one sample in a study of shared clonotypes between healthy human individuals. Assay: immunoSEQ multiplex PCR; the TCRdb copy retains only in-frame clones and omits some. The sample includes some 2.1 million clones, about 94% of them seen just once. Sequences were obtained from naive CD8+ T cells sorted from blood. These receptors all come from a man in his late teens or twenties in good health. Each CDR3 is given with its conserved first and last residue. D genes are given only for firm matches. Expanded clones get a size class; other rows say once, few or many, or leave the size out.

size	V	J	D	CDR3	DNA
NA	TRBV10-3	TRBJ2-1	TRBD2	CAISDEGGPGNEQFF	TGTGCCATCAGTGACGAGGGAGGGCCGGGGAATGAGCAGTTCTTC
NA	TRBV2	TRBJ2-2	TRBD1	CASRATGAPSNTGELFF	TGTGCCAGCAGAGCTACAGGGGCCCCTTCTAACACCGGGGAGCTGTTTTTT
NA	TRBV5-6	TRBJ2-1	NA	CASSLFTDEQFF	TGTGCCAGCAGCTTGTTCACGGATGAGCAGTTCTTC
NA	TRBV13	TRBJ1-2	NA	CASSFIRGAGGYTF	TGTGCCAGCAGCTTCATACGGGGGGCGGGTGGCTACACCTTC
once	TRBV4-3	TRBJ2-3	TRBD2	CASSQRLAAQGDTQYF	TGCGCCAGCAGCCAGAGACTAGCGGCCCAGGGGGATACGCAGTATTTT
NA	TRBV4-1	TRBJ2-5	TRBD2	CASSQASGGLAGVETQYF	TGCGCCAGCAGCCAAGCATCAGGCGGGCTAGCGGGAGTTGAGACCCAGTACTTC
NA	TRBV10-2	TRBJ2-2	NA	CASSPILNTGELFF	TGCGCCAGCAGTCCGATCTTGAACACCGGGGAGCTGTTTTTT
NA	TRBV7-2	TRBJ2-5	NA	CASSLFRTQETQYF	TGTGCCAGCAGCTTATTTAGGACACAAGAGACCCAGTACTTC
NA	TRBV7-9	TRBJ2-2	NA	CASRPPEGATNTGELFF	TGTGCCAGCAGACCTCCTGAAGGGGCGACGAACACCGGGGAGCTGTTTTTT
NA	TRBV6-5	TRBJ2-2	TRBD1	CASSYGRQGNTGELFF	TGTGCCAGCAGTTACGGACGACAGGGGAACACCGGGGAGCTGTTTTTT
NA	TRBV5-4	TRBJ2-6	NA	CASSLAAGANVLTF	TGTGCCAGCAGCTTGGCAGCTGGGGCCAACGTCCTGACTTTC
once	TRBV6-1	TRBJ2-7	NA	CASRAGQSYEQYF	TGTGCCAGCAGGGCAGGACAAAGCTACGAGCAGTACTTC
NA	TRBV19	TRBJ2-7	TRBD2	CASSIFEGEGYEQYF	TGTGCCAGTAGTATCTTTGAAGGGGAGGGCTACGAGCAGTACTTC
NA	TRBV7-9	TRBJ2-6	NA	CASSSPAYFSGANVLTF	TGTGCCAGCAGCTCCCCGGCATATTTCTCTGGGGCCAACGTCCTGACTTTC
NA	TRBV7-9	TRBJ1-5	NA	CASSPGGSNQPQHF	TGTGCCAGCAGCCCCGGCGGGAGCAATCAGCCCCAGCATTTT
NA	TRBV7-6	TRBJ2-3	TRBD1	CASSAGTGRDTQYF	TGTGCCAGCAGCGCCGGGACAGGGAGGGATACGCAGTATTTT
NA	TRBV4-2	TRBJ2-1	NA	CASSLARDPYNEQFF	TGTGCCAGCAGCTTAGCCCGGGACCCATACAATGAGCAGTTCTTC
NA	TRBV7-6	TRBJ1-3	NA	CASSSPTEGSGNTIYF	TGTGCCAGCAGCTCCCCGACGGAAGGCTCTGGAAACACCATATATTTT
NA	TRBV7-8	TRBJ2-1	TRBD1	CASSFNRDSSYNEQFF	TGTGCCAGCAGCTTTAACCGGGACAGCTCCTACAATGAGCAGTTCTTC
NA	TRBV5-6	TRBJ2-5	NA	CASSKGLIEETQYF	TGTGCCAGCAGCAAGGGACTGATAGAAGAGACCCAGTACTTC
NA	TRBV11-2	TRBJ2-7	NA	CASSLGAGTYEQYF	TGTGCCAGCAGCTTAGGGGCCGGTACCTACGAGCAGTACTTC
NA	TRBV28	TRBJ1-1	NA	CASKFSGGPTEAFF	TGTGCCAGCAAATTTTCGGGAGGACCCACTGAAGCTTTCTTT
NA	TRBV27	TRBJ2-7	NA	CASSLLGQLYEQYF	TGTGCCAGCAGTTTATTGGGACAATTATACGAGCAGTACTTC
NA	TRBV2	TRBJ1-5	NA	CASSGANQPQHF	TGTGCCAGCAGCGGGGCCAATCAGCCCCAGCATTTT
few	TRBV5-1	TRBJ2-7	NA	CASSGSSYEQYF	TGCGCCAGCAGCGGGAGTTCCTACGAGCAGTACTTC
NA	TRBV13	TRBJ2-1	NA	CASSLEDSYNEQFF	TGTGCCAGCAGCTTAGAGGACAGTTACAATGAGCAGTTCTTC
NA	TRBV5-4	TRBJ1-1	NA	CASSSPARGGRRDTEAFF	TGTGCCAGCAGCTCCCCCGCTAGAGGGGGAAGGCGGGACACTGAAGCTTTCTTT
NA	TRBV27	TRBJ2-1	TRBD2	CASIPMGPGLAGNEQFF	TGTGCCAGCATTCCTATGGGGCCGGGACTAGCGGGCAATGAGCAGTTCTTC
once	TRBV10-3	TRBJ2-2	TRBD2	CAISDLAGGRPGELFF	TGTGCCATCAGTGACCTAGCGGGAGGGCGTCCCGGGGAGCTGTTTTTT
NA	TRBV5-1	TRBJ1-2	NA	CASSLVPGALANYGYTF	TGCGCCAGCAGCTTGGTTCCGGGGGCGTTAGCTAACTATGGCTACACCTTC
NA	TRBV7-9	TRBJ2-1	NA	CASSEGVEQFF	TGTGCCAGCAGCGAGGGGGTGGAGCAGTTCTTC
NA	TRBV25-1	TRBJ2-3	NA	CASSDPAGNTDTQYF	TGTGCCAGCAGTGACCCAGCAGGGAACACAGATACGCAGTATTTT
NA	TRBV7-9	TRBJ1-3	TRBD1	CASSLATGTGNTIYF	TGTGCCAGCAGCTTAGCGACAGGGACTGGAAACACCATATATTTT
NA	TRBV6-1	TRBJ1-3	TRBD1	CASSEADGTVGNTIYF	TGTGCCAGCAGTGAAGCCGACGGGACAGTAGGAAACACCATATATTTT
NA	TRBV13	TRBJ2-7	TRBD2	CASSEGLDVYEQYF	TGTGCCAGCAGCGAGGGACTAGATGTCTACGAGCAGTACTTC
NA	TRBV19	TRBJ1-2	NA	CASSIEKGIRYGYTF	TGTGCCAGTAGTATAGAGAAGGGGATTCGGTATGGCTACACCTTC
NA	TRBV5-4	TRBJ1-1	NA	CASSRPGPGTEAFF	TGTGCCAGCAGTCGGCCGGGCCCCGGGACTGAAGCTTTCTTT
NA	TRBV5-6	TRBJ2-3	NA	CASSLVPFTDTQYF	TGTGCCAGCAGCTTAGTGCCGTTCACAGATACGCAGTATTTT
NA	TRBV7-2	TRBJ2-1	NA	CASSGGPQDYEQFF	TGTGCCAGCAGCGGGGGACCTCAGGACTATGAGCAGTTCTTC
NA	TRBV19	TRBJ1-1	NA	CASSIGGSNTEAFF	TGTGCCAGTAGTATCGGGGGTTCGAACACTGAAGCTTTCTTT
NA	TRBV29-1	TRBJ2-7	NA	CSVEYRDSYEQYF	TGCAGCGTTGAGTACAGGGATTCCTACGAGCAGTACTTC
NA	TRBV2	TRBJ2-2	NA	CASAGLNTGELFF	TGTGCCAGCGCAGGGTTGAACACCGGGGAGCTGTTTTTT
NA	TRBV9	TRBJ2-2	NA	CASSVEGERVNTGELFF	TGTGCCAGCAGCGTAGAAGGGGAGCGGGTGAACACCGGGGAGCTGTTTTTT
NA	TRBV15	TRBJ2-5	NA	CATSRWSGDSPQETQYF	TGTGCCACCAGCAGATGGTCGGGGGACTCTCCTCAAGAGACCCAGTACTTC
NA	TRBV2	TRBJ2-5	TRBD1	CASSEIGTGSEGETQYF	TGTGCCAGCAGTGAAATCGGGACAGGGTCGGAGGGAGAGACCCAGTACTTC
NA	TRBV9	TRBJ2-3	TRBD2	CASSVVGTSGDTQYF	TGTGCCAGCAGCGTAGTGGGGACTAGCGGGGATACGCAGTATTTT
once	TRBV7-9	TRBJ2-1	NA	CASTHLGTVPYNEQFF	TGTGCCAGCACCCATCTCGGGACGGTGCCTTACAATGAGCAGTTCTTC
NA	TRBV25-1	TRBJ1-1	NA	CASSIGILTEAFF	TGTGCCAGCAGTATTGGTATTCTCACTGAAGCTTTCTTT
NA	TRBV7-9	TRBJ2-1	NA	CASSSPGPPSNEQFF	TGTGCCAGCAGCTCACCGGGACCCCCTAGCAATGAGCAGTTCTTC
NA	TRBV19	TRBJ2-7	NA	CASSTGLLNEQYF	TGTGCCAGTAGTACAGGACTCCTTAACGAGCAGTACTTC
NA	TRBV7-9	TRBJ2-5	NA	CAGAGPTGETQYF	TGTGCGGGGGCGGGTCCGACCGGGGAGACCCAGTACTTC
NA	TRBV28	TRBJ2-5	NA	CASSPPRNLYQETQYF	TGTGCCAGCAGTCCCCCAAGGAACTTGTACCAAGAGACCCAGTACTTC
NA	TRBV2	TRBJ1-5	NA	CASRKGVGYGNQPQHF	TGTGCCAGCAGGAAGGGAGTGGGCTACGGCAATCAGCCCCAGCATTTT
NA	TRBV4-2	TRBJ2-1	NA	CASSHSDENNEQFF	TGTGCCAGCAGCCACTCCGACGAAAACAATGAGCAGTTCTTC
NA	TRBV7-9	TRBJ2-3	NA	CASSFGAITDTQYF	TGTGCCAGCAGCTTCGGGGCAATCACAGATACGCAGTATTTT
NA	TRBV4-1	TRBJ1-5	TRBD1	CASSQDGGQGIRGNQPQHF	TGCGCCAGCAGCCAAGATGGGGGACAGGGGATTCGTGGCAATCAGCCCCAGCATTTT
once	TRBV5-6	TRBJ2-3	TRBD1	CASGRTGEEYTDTQYF	TGTGCCAGCGGTCGAACAGGGGAAGAATACACAGATACGCAGTATTTT